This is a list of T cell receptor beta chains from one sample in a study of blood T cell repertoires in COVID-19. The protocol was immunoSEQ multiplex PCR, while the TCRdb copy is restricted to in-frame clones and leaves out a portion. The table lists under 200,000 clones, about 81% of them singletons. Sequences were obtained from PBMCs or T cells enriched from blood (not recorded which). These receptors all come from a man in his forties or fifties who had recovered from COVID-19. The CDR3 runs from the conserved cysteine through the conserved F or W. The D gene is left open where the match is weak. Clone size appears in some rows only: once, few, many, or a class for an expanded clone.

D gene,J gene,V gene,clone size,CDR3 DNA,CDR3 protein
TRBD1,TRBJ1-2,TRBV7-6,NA,TGTGCCAGCAGCCAGGGACAGGGGATGGGTGGCTACACCTTC,CASSQGQGMGGYTF
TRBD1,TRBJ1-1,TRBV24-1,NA,TGTGCCACCAGTGATTTGTGGAGGGGGCGTGTGAACACTGAAGCTTTCTTT,CATSDLWRGRVNTEAFF
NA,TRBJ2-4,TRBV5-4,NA,TGTGCCAGCAGCTTGGGGGGGGATCGTGGCGCCAAAAACATTCAGTACTTC,CASSLGGDRGAKNIQYF
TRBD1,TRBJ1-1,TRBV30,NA,TGTGCCTGGAGCCCCAGGGGGCGGGGGAGCACTGAAGCTTTCTTT,CAWSPRGRGSTEAFF
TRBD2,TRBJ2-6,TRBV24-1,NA,TGTGCCACCAGTGATCCGGGGGGCGTCCTGACTTTC,CATSDPGGVLTF
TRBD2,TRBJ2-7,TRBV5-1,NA,TGCGCCAGCAGCGCCGGATTGCGGGAGCCCAACGAGCAGTACTTC,CASSAGLREPNEQYF
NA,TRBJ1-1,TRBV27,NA,TGTGCCAGCGGTAAAATCGGGGGATCTGAAGCTTTCTTT,CASGKIGGSEAFF
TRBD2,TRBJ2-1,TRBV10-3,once,TGTGCCATCAGTAACGTAGGACGGGGGGGCCGTATTAGCGATGAGCAGTTCTTC,CAISNVGRGGRISDEQFF
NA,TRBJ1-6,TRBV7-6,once,TGTGCCAGCAGCTTAACGGGAGACGGGAATTCACCCCTCCACTTT,CASSLTGDGNSPLHF
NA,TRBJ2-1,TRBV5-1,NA,TGCGCCAGTAGGGTGACAGACGTTAATGAGCAGTTCTTC,CASRVTDVNEQFF
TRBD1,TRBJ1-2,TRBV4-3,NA,TGCGCCAGCAGCCAAGATATCAGGGGGCGCCTTAATGGCTACACCTTC,CASSQDIRGRLNGYTF
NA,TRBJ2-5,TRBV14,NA,TGTGCCAGCAGCTTTCGGGGAGAAGAGACCCAGTACTTC,CASSFRGEETQYF
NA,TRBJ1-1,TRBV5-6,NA,TGTGCCAGCAGCCTAGTTACGAGAATGAACACTGAAGCTTTCTTT,CASSLVTRMNTEAFF
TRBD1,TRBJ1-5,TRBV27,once,TGTGCCAGCAGTTTGGGGACAGGGGAGTTGCAGCCCCAGCATTTT,CASSLGTGELQPQHF
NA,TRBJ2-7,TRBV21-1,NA,TGTGCCAGCAGCGGAGTCTCCTACGAGCAGTACTTC,CASSGVSYEQYF
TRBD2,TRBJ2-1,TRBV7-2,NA,TGTGCCAGCAGCCCACAAGGACTAGCGGGGGGGCGGGATGAGCAGTTCTTC,CASSPQGLAGGRDEQFF
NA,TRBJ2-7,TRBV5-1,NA,TGCGCCAGCAGCTTGGGACACCAGGCCTACGAGCAGTACTTC,CASSLGHQAYEQYF
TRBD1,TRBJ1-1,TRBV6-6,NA,TGTGCCAGCAGAGAGCCACAGGGGGAGAACACTGAAGCTTTCTTT,CASREPQGENTEAFF
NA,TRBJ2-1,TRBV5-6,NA,TGTGCCAGCAGCTTTTGGGCAGGGGCCTACAATGAGCAGTTCTTC,CASSFWAGAYNEQFF
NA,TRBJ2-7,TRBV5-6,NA,TGTGCCAGCAGCTTGGGAGGTCGTTCCTACGAGCAGTACTTC,CASSLGGRSYEQYF
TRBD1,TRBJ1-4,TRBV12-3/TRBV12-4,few,TGTGCCAGCAGACTGACAGGGGTTGAAAAACTGTTTTTT,CASRLTGVEKLFF
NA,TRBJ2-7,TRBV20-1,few,TGCAGTGCTAGTCTCCTGAGACAGGGAGGCGAGCAGTACTTC,CSASLLRQGGEQYF
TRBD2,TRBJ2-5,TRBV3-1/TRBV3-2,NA,TGTGCCAGCAGCCATCGACTAGCGGGGGACAAAGAGACCCAGTACTTC,CASSHRLAGDKETQYF
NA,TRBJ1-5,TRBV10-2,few,TGCGCCAGCCGGAGCAGCGTCAATCAGCCCCAGCATTTT,CASRSSVNQPQHF
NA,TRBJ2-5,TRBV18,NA,TGTGCCAGCTCACCACCCAGCGTCCGCGAGACCCAGTACTTC,CASSPPSVRETQYF
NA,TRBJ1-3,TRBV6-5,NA,TGTGCCAGCAGTTACGACGGCAGGAACACCATATATTTT,CASSYDGRNTIYF
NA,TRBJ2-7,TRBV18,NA,TGTGCCAGCTCACCTAGGGTTGCGGGCGAGCAGTACTTC,CASSPRVAGEQYF
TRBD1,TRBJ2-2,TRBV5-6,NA,TGTGCCAGCAGCCTGACAGGGGCCACGAACACCGGGGAGCTGTTTTTT,CASSLTGATNTGELFF
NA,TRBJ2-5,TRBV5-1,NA,TGCGCCAGCAGCTTGGCCTGGGGGCCCCAAGAGACCCAGTACTTC,CASSLAWGPQETQYF
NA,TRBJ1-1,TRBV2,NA,TGTGCCAGCAGTGAATTGGACACCGAAGCTTTCTTT,CASSELDTEAFF
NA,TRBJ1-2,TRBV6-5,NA,TGTGCCAGTTGGACGGGAACGTCCTATGGCTACACCTTC,CASWTGTSYGYTF
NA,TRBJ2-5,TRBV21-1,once,TGTGCCAGCAGCAGCCCACGGACCAGACAGGGATGGGAGACCCAGTACTTC,CASSSPRTRQGWETQYF
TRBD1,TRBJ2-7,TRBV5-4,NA,TGTGCCAGCAGCTGGTTCATTTCCGGGACAGCCGACTACGAGCAGTACTTC,CASSWFISGTADYEQYF
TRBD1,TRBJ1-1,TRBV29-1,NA,TGCAGCGCTGGACAGGGTAACACTGAAGCTTTCTTT,CSAGQGNTEAFF
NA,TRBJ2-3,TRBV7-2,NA,TGTGCCAGCAGCTTAGTCTCAGGGAAAGGGGATACGCAGTATTTT,CASSLVSGKGDTQYF
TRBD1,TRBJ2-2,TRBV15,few,TGTGCCACCAGCAACGACAGGGGCACCGGGGAGCTGTTTTTT,CATSNDRGTGELFF
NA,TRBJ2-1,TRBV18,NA,TGTGCCAGCTCACCACGAACAGGGGACAGCGGGTACAATGAGCAGTTCTTC,CASSPRTGDSGYNEQFF
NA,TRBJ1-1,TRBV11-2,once,TGTGCCAGCAGAGACCAGGGGAACACTGAAGCTTTCTTT,CASRDQGNTEAFF
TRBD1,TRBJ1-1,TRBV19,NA,TGTGCCAGTAGTCGACAGGGGGCACGGGCTTTCTTT,CASSRQGARAFF
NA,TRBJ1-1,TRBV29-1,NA,TGCAGCGTTGAATGGAGTTTGAGGAACACTGAAGCTTTCTTT,CSVEWSLRNTEAFF
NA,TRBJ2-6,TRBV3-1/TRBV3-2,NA,TGTGCCAGCAGCCAAGCCCTCCGGGACTCCCCCTCTGGGGCCAACGTCCTGACTTTC,CASSQALRDSPSGANVLTF
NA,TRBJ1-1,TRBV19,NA,TGTGCCAGTCGTCACAGGGAGAACACTGAAGCTTTCTTT,CASRHRENTEAFF
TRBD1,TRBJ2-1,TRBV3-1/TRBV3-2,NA,TGTGCCAGCAGTCTGACAGGGGGAGGGAACAATGAGCAGTTCTTC,CASSLTGGGNNEQFF
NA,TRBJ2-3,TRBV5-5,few,TGTGCCAGCAGCAGAACAGGGACAGATACGCAGTATTTT,CASSRTGTDTQYF
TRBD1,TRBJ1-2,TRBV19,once,TGTGCCAGTAGTACACACAGGGACAGGGTATCGGGCTACACCTTC,CASSTHRDRVSGYTF
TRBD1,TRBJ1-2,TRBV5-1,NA,TGCGCCAGCAGCTGGGGACAGGGGATGGACTATGGCTACACCTTC,CASSWGQGMDYGYTF
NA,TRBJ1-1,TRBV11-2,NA,TGTGCCAGCAGCTTTCAGGGTCCTGAAGCTTTCTTT,CASSFQGPEAFF
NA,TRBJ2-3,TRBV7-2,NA,TGTGCCAGCAGCTTAGTTGTCGAGCGGGCCAGGGGGACGCAGTATTTT,CASSLVVERARGTQYF
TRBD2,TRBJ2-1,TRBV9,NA,TGTGCCAGCAGCGTACTAGCGGGGTCCTACAATGAGCAGTTCTTC,CASSVLAGSYNEQFF
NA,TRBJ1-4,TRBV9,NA,TGTGCCAGCAGCTCCAGGGGCACTAATGAAAAACTGTTTTTT,CASSSRGTNEKLFF
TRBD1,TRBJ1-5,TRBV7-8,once,TGTGCCAGCAGCTTGGGGGACAGGGGGCGGTGGCCCCAGCATTTT,CASSLGDRGRWPQHF
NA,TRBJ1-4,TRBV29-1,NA,TGCAGCTTAGTTGACAGCAATAATGAAAAACTGTTTTTT,CSLVDSNNEKLFF
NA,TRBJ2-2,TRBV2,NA,TGTGCCAGCAGTCGCCAGGCCAGTACCGGGGAGCTGTTTTTT,CASSRQASTGELFF
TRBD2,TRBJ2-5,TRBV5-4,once,TGTGCCAGCAGCGAGGGCGGGGGGGCCCCGAAGACCCAGTACTTC,CASSEGGGAPKTQYF
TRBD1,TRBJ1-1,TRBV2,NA,TGTGCCAGCAGCCCGGGACAGATGAACACTGAAGCTTTCTTT,CASSPGQMNTEAFF
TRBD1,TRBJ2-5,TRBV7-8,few,TGTGCCAGCAGGCCCCAGGACAGGGGCCCTAGTGCCCAGTACTTC,CASRPQDRGPSAQYF
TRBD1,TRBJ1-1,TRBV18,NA,TGTGCCAGCTCCCCTGGGACAGGGAGGGTGAACACTGAAGCTTTCTTT,CASSPGTGRVNTEAFF
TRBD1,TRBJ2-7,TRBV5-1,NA,TGCGCCAGCAGCCGACAGGGAGACCTCACCTACGAGCAGTACTTC,CASSRQGDLTYEQYF
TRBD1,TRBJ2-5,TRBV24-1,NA,TGTGCCACCAGTGACCCCCGGGACAGACAAGAGACCCAGTACTTC,CATSDPRDRQETQYF
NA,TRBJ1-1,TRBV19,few,TGTGCCAGTAGTATAGACCAGGTCTTCATGAACACTGAAGCTTTCTTT,CASSIDQVFMNTEAFF